A single sample gave rise to the 8 T cell receptor beta chains below, sequenced in a study of blood T cell repertoires in COVID-19. Using immunoSEQ multiplex PCR, the repertoire was profiled, and TCRdb retains in-frame clones only, with some absent. The sample lists about 75,000 clones, 88% occurring once. The specimen was peripheral blood. The receptors shown here come from a human donor in a cohort sampled during active COVID-19.

This clone has a handful of counts. This CDR3 reads CASSLDVSSYNEQFF. CDR3 nucleotides: TGCGCCAGCAGCTTGGACGTGAGCTCCTACAATGAGCAGTTCTTC. The rearrangement links TRBV5-1 to TRBJ2-1; D is unclear. The CDR3 is 15 residues long. The V gene lost 0 bases and the J gene lost 0 bases, with 7 bases spanning the gap. The germline gives CDR1 SGHRS, CDR2 YFSETQ. The entire variable domain, with the rest obtained from reference TRBV5-1 and TRBJ2-1, is as follows: KAGVTQTPRYLIKTRGQQVTLSCSPISGHRSVSWYQQTPGQGLQFLFEYFSETQRNKGNFPGRFSGRQFSNSRSEMNVSTLELGDSALYLCASSLDVSSYNEQFFGPGTRLTVL.

This chain joins TRBV7-2 and TRBJ2-5, with 12 bases lining up with TRBD1. The CDR3 spans 15 residues. Trimming took 0 bases from V and 4 from J; bases not matched to a gene: 0. Germline CDR1 and CDR2: SGHTA and FQGNSA. The CDR3 loop reads CASSLAGQGAETQYF. The CDR3 nucleotides read TGTGCCAGCAGCTTAGCGGGACAGGGGGCAGAGACCCAGTACTTC.

The genes are TRBV12-3 or TRBV12-4 and TRBJ1-5, with D hard to call. This CDR3 spans 13 amino acids. Trimming pared 3 bases from V and 3 bases from J, leaving 6 bases between. CDR3 in amino acids: CASSFSYNQPQHF. CDR3 nucleotide sequence: TGTGCCAGCAGTTTCTCCTACAATCAGCCCCAGCATTTT.

The genes are TRBV6-6 and TRBJ2-7, with D possibly being TRBD1 (6 bases). Trimming stripped 6 bases from V and 1 base from J, with 13 bases between. The CDR3 totals 14 residues. Germline CDR1 MNHNY, CDR2 SVGAGI (reference sequence). As DNA, the CDR3 is TGTGCCAGCAGCTGGACAGCGTCATCCTACGAGCAGTACTTC. Translating it yields CASSWTASSYEQYF.

The V call is TRBV19, the J call TRBJ2-1, with a tentative D call TRBD1 (6 bases). This CDR3 has 15 amino acids. CDR1 is LNHDA and CDR2 is SQIVND in the germline V gene (reference sequence). Trimming cost V 0 bases and J 16 bases, with 22 bases left between them. CDR3 bases: TGTGCCAGTAGTATAGATCTTGGCAGGGGCAGGGGCCGATTCTTC. Translated: CASSIDLGRGRGRFF.

The sample holds one count of this clone. The chain uses TRBV7-7 and TRBJ2-7, with D unclear. V was pared by 5 bases and J by 1 base, with 18 bases between. Germline assignment: CDR1 SSHAT and CDR2 FNYEAQ (reference sequence). The CDR3 is 16 amino acids. CDR3 sequence (DNA): TGTGCCAGCAGCCCACTCCCCCCGCAGGCGTCCTACGAGCAGTACTTC. This translates into CASSPLPPQASYEQYF. Complete variable domain (other parts from reference TRBV7-7 and TRBJ2-7): GAGVSQSPRYKVTKRGQDVTLRCDPISSHATLYWYQQALGQGPEFLTYFNYEAQPDKSGLPSDRFSAERPEGSISTLTIQRTEQRDSAMYRCASSPLPPQASYEQYFGPGTRLTVT.

The V gene is TRBV3-1 (or the pseudogene TRBV3-2), the J gene TRBJ2-7, with D hard to call. Germline assignment: CDR1 LGHDT and CDR2 YNNKEL (reference sequence). This CDR3 comprises 12 residues. V was trimmed by 3 bases and J by 7 bases, leaving 10 bases between them. The CDR3 DNA reads TGTGCCAGCAGCCAGGCAGATCGTGAGCAGTACTTC. Translation gives CASSQADREQYF.

This rearrangement joins TRBV28 to TRBJ1-2, with D possibly matching TRBD1 (5 bases). The CDR3 runs 14 residues. Trimming pared 6 bases from V and 7 bases from J, leaving 18 bases between. Germline V gives CDR1 MDHEN, CDR2 SYDVKM. The DNA of the CDR3 is TGTGCCAGCAGCAGCTCCGGGACTCTGGTTGGCTACACCTTC. It is translated as CASSSSGTLVGYTF.